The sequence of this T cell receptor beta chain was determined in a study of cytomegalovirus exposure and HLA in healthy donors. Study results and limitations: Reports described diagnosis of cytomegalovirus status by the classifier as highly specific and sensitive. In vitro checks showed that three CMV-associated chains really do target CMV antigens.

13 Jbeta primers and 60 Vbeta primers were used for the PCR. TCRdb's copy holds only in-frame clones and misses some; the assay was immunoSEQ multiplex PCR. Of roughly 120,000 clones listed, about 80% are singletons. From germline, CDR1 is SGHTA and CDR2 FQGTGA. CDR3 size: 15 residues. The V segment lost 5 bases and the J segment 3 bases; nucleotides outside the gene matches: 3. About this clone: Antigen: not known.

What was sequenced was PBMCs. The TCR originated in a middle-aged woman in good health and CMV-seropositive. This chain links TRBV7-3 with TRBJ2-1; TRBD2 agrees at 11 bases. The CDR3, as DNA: TGTGCCAGCAGCCCCGGGACTAGCGGCTACAATGAGCAGTTCTTC. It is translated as CASSPGTSGYNEQFF.